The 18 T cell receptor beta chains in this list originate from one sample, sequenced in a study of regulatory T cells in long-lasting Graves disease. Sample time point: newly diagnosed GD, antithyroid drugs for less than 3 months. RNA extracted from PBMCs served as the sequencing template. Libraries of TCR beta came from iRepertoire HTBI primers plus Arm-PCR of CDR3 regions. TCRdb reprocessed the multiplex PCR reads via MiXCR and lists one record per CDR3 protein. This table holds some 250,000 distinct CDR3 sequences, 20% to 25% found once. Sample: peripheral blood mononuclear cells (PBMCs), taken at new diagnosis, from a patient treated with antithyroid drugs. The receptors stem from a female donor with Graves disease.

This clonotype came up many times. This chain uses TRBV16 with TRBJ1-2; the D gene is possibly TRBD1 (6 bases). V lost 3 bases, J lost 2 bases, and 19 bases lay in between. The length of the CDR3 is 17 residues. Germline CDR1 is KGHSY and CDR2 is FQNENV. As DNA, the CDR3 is TGTGCCAGCAGCCATCAACCTAGTACAGGGTCCAACTATGGCTACACCTTC. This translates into CASSHQPSTGSNYGYTF.

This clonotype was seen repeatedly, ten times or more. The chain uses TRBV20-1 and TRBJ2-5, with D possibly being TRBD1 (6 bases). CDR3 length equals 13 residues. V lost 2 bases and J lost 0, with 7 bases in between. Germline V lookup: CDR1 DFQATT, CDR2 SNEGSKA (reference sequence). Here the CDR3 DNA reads TGCAGTGCTAGAAGGGGGTACCAAGAGACCCAGTACTTC. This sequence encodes CSARRGYQETQYF.

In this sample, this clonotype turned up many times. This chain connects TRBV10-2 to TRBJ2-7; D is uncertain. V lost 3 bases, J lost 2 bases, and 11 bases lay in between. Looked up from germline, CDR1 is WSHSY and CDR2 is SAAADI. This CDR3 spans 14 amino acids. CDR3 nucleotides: TGCGCCAGCAGTGAATATAGGGCAGCCTACGAGCAGTACTTC. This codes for CASSEYRAAYEQYF.

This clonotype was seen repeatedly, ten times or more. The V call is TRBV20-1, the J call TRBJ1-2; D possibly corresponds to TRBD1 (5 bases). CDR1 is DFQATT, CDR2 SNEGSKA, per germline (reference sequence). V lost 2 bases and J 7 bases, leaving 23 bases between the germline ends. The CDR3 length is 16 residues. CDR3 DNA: TGCAGTGCTAGACGGGTAGGGCAGGGCGGGATGAGTGGCTACACCTTC. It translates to CSARRVGQGGMSGYTF.

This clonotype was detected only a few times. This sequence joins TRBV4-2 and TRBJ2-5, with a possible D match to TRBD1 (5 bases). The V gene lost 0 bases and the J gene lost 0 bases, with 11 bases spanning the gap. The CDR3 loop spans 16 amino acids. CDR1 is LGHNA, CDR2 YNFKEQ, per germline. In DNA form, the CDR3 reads TGTGCCAGCAGCCAAGATTTAGGGGCGCACCAAGAGACCCAGTACTTC. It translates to CASSQDLGAHQETQYF.

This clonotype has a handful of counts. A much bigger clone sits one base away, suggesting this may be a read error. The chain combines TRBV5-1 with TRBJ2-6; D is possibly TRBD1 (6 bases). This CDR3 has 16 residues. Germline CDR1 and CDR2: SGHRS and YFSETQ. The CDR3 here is CASGLGQTSGANVLTF. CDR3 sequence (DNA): TGCGCCAGCGGCTTAGGACAGACATCTGGGGCCAACGTCCTGACTTTC.

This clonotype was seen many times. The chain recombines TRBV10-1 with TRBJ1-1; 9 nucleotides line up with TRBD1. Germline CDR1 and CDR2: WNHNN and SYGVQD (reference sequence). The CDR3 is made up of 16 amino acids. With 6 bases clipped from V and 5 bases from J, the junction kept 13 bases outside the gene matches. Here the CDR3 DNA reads TGCGCCAGCAGCTCAGACAGGGGGAAAGGTTCGACTGAAGCTTTCTTT. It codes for CASSSDRGKGSTEAFF.

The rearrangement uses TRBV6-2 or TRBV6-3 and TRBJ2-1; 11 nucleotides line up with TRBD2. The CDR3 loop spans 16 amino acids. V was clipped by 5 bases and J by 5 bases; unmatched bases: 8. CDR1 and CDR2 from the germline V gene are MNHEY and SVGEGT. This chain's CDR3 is CASSPLGLADNNEQFF. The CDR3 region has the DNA TGTGCCAGCAGTCCCCTGGGACTAGCGGACAACAATGAGCAGTTCTTC.

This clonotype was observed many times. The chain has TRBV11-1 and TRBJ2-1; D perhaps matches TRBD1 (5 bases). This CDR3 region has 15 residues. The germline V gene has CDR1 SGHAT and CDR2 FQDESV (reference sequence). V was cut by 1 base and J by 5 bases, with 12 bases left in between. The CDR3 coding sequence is TGTGCCAGCAGCTTAGGGGGTGGACAAAACAATGAGCAGTTCTTC. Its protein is CASSLGGGQNNEQFF.

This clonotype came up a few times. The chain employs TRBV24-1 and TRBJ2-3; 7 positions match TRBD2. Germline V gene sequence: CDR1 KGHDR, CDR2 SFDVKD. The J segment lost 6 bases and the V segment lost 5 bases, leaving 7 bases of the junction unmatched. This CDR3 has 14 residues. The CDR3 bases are TGTGCCACCAGTGGCCCGTGGGGGGGGGATACGCAGTATTTT. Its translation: CATSGPWGGDTQYF.

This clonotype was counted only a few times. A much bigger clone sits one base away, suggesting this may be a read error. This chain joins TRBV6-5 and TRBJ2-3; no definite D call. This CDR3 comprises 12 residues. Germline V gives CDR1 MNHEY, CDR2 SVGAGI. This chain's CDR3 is CAGSYLSDTQYF. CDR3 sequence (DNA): TGTGCCGGCAGTTATCTCTCCGATACGCAGTATTTT.

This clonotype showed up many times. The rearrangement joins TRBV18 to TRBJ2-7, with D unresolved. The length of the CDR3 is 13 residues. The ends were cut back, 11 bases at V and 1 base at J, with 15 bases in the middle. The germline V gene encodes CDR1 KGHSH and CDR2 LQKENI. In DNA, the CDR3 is TGTGCCGGTACCGGAAGGGATTCCTACGAGCAGTACTTC. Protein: CAGTGRDSYEQYF.

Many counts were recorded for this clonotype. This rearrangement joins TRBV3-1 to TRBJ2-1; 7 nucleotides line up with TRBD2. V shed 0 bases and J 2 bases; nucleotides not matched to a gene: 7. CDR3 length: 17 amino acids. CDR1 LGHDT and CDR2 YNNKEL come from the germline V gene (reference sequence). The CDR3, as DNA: TGTGCCAGCAGCCAAGATGGGCTAGCGGCCCCCTACAATGAGCAGTTCTTC. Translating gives CASSQDGLAAPYNEQFF.

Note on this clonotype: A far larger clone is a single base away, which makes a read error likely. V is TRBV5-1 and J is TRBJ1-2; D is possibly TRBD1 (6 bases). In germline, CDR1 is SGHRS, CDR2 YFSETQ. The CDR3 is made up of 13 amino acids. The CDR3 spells CASCRDGGGGYTF. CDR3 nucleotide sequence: TGTGCCAGCTGCCGGGATGGGGGCGGAGGCTACACCTTC. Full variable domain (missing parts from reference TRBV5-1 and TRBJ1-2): KAGVTQTPRYLIKTRGQQVTLSCSPISGHRSVSWYQQTPGQGLQFLFEYFSETQRNKGNFPGRFSGRQFSNSRSEMNVSTLELGDSALYLCASCRDGGGGYTFGSGTRLTVV.

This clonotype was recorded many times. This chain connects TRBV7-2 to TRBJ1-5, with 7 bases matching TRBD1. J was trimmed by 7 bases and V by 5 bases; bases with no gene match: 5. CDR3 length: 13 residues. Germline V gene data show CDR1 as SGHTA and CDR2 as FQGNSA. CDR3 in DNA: TGTGCCAGCAGCCCGACCAGGGGGCAGCCCCAGCATTTT. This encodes CASSPTRGQPQHF.

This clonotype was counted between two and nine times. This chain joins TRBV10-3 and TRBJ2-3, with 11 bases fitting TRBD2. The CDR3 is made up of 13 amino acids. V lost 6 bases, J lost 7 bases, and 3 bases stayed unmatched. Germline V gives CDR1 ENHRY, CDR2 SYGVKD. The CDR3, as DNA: TGTGCCATCAGACTAGCGGGAGAGCATACGCAGTATTTT. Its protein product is CAIRLAGEHTQYF.

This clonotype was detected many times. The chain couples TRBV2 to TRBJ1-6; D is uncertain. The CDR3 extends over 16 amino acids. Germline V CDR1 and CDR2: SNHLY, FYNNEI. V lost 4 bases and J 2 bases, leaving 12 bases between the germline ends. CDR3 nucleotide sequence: TGTGCCAGCAGTGCCCGAGGGTTCACCTATAATTCACCCCTCCACTTT. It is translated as CASSARGFTYNSPLHF.

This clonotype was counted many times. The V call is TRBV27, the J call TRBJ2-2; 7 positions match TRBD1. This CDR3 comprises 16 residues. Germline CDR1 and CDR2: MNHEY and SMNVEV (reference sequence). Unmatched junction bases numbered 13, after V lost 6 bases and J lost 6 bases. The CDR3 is CASSHATGVTPGELFF. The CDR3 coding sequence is TGTGCCAGCAGCCATGCAACAGGGGTCACTCCCGGGGAGCTGTTTTTT.